One TCR beta chain is described in this entry. Data came from immunoSEQ multiplex PCR; TCRdb stores just in-frame clones and leaves some out. The sample includes around 450,000 clones, about 85% of them seen just once. This sample was taken from a study of blood T cell repertoires in COVID-19. About the research overall: From T cells, B-cell-depleted T cells, or PBMCs came the material, which was cDNA or gDNA.

CDR3 length: 15 amino acids. Trimming took 1 base from V and 6 from J, leaving 11 bases between them. Germline loops: CDR1 SGHRS, CDR2 YFSETQ. The TCR comes from a young woman with acute COVID-19. The chain recombines TRBV5-1 with TRBJ1-6; D perhaps matches TRBD1 (5 bases). Sequencing input: PBMCs or T cells enriched from blood (not recorded which). Here the CDR3 reads CASSLNRRTNSPLHF. CDR3 nucleotide sequence: TGCGCCAGCAGCTTGAACAGGAGAACTAATTCACCCCTCCACTTT.